Below, 6 T cell receptor beta chains from the same sample are listed, as sequenced in a study of T cell repertoires in aging, cancer and after chemotherapy. TRB rearrangements spanning V, D and J were amplified using mixed TRB-A/B primers. TCRdb ran MiXCR on the multiplex PCR reads and lists one entry per CDR3 protein. This table has more than 8,500 distinct CDR3 sequences, just under 40% appearing once. Peripheral blood genomic DNA, not sorted cells or RNA, was the template. The source material was blood. Receptors originate from a human donor in good health.

Within the sample, this clonotype is medium-sized. This chain joins TRBV15 and TRBJ2-2; tentative D call: TRBD1 (5 bases). Trimming removed 0 bases from V and 4 bases from J, with 12 bases in between. This CDR3 has 16 amino acids. Germline CDR1 and CDR2: LNHNV and YYDKDF (reference sequence). The CDR3 region is CATSRDRLTVTGELFF. CDR3 bases: TGTGCCACCAGCAGAGATCGGCTGACAGTCACCGGGGAGCTGTTTTTT.

As DNA, the CDR3 is TGTGCCAGCAGTTTAGCGTCAGGGGTAAGCGAGCAGTACTTC. It codes for CASSLASGVSEQYF. The rearrangement uses TRBV12-3 or TRBV12-4 and TRBJ2-7; tentative D call: TRBD1 (6 bases). Trimming shortened V by 0 bases and J by 6 bases, and 12 bases separated the two germline ends. The CDR3 runs 14 residues.

The rearrangement joins TRBV5-6 to TRBJ1-1; 10 bases line up with TRBD1. J lost 0 bases, V lost 3 bases, and 11 bases had no gene match. The CDR3 spans 18 residues. Germline V CDR1 and CDR2: SGHDT, YYEEEE. The CDR3 nucleotides read TGTGCCAGCAGCTACGCCTCTGTGGGACAGGGGTTGAACACTGAAGCTTTCTTT. Residues: CASSYASVGQGLNTEAFF.

The chain has TRBV6-2 or TRBV6-3 and TRBJ1-1; 8 bases map to TRBD1. V trimming: 5 bases; J trimming: 3 bases; junction bases outside the gene matches: 14. Germline loops: CDR1 MNHEY, CDR2 SVGEGT. The CDR3 is 17 residues long. CDR3 in DNA: TGTGCCAGCAGTCCGATCGAGCCAGGGGGCCTGTACACTGAAGCTTTCTTT. This encodes CASSPIEPGGLYTEAFF.

The chain uses TRBV14 and TRBJ2-1; D is perhaps TRBD2 (5 bases). The V and J ends lost 3 bases and 3 bases respectively, with 15 bases between them. Per the germline V gene, CDR1 is SGHDN and CDR2 is FVKESK. The CDR3 contains 16 residues. The CDR3 region is CASSQGREYFYNEQFF. CDR3 nucleotides: TGTGCCAGCAGCCAGGGTCGGGAATACTTCTACAATGAGCAGTTCTTC.

As to this clonotype: The junction departs from the called germline gene at one end, perhaps through a read error. The rearrangement joins TRBV15 to TRBJ2-1, with D maybe TRBD1 (6 bases). The CDR3 has 15 residues. Germline-derived CDR1 and CDR2 are LNHNV and YYDKDF (reference sequence). The CDR3 DNA reads as TGTGCCACCGGCAGTGAAAATACAGGGAAAAATGAGCAGTTCTTC. It is translated as CATGSENTGKNEQFF.